Listed here are 7 T cell receptor beta chains from one sample, sequenced in a study of glioma-infiltrating T cells. The iRepertoire nested amplicon-rescue multiplex PCR amplified TCR alpha and beta CDR3s from RNA. TCRdb ran MiXCR on the multiplex PCR reads and lists one entry per CDR3 protein. The repertoire has roughly 350,000 distinct CDR3 sequences, around 38% of them found once; the top ten carry about 12%. The sample consisted of glioma tissue, nonneoplastic brain tissue, or PBMCs (not recorded which). Receptors were obtained from a human donor with low-grade glioma or glioblastoma, undergoing nonglioma brain surgery, or in good health (not recorded which).

This clonotype was detected many times. The chain employs TRBV15 and TRBJ1-5; D not resolved. From germline, CDR1 is LNHNV and CDR2 YYDKDF (reference sequence). The V end was cut by 1 base, the J end by 11 bases, with 12 bases between. The CDR3 is 13 residues long. CDR3: CATSRGNGGAQHF. In DNA, the CDR3 is TGTGCCACCAGCAGAGGTAATGGTGGGGCCCAGCATTTT.

The rearrangement links TRBV10-3 to TRBJ2-5; 9 nucleotides line up with TRBD2. The CDR3 is made up of 16 amino acids. Germline-derived CDR1 and CDR2 are ENHRY and SYGVKD. V was pared by 1 base and J by 4 bases, with 7 bases of the junction left unmatched. This chain's CDR3 is CAISEFLAGRGETQYF. The CDR3 DNA sequence: TGTGCCATCAGTGAGTTCCTAGCGGGAAGGGGAGAGACCCAGTACTTC.

This clonotype was counted once. This may arise from a read error, as a much more abundant clone is one base away. V usage is TRBV20-1 and J usage is TRBJ2-7; a possible D gene is TRBD2 (5 bases). CDR3 length: 14 residues. Germline V gene data show CDR1 as DFQATT and CDR2 as SNEGSKA (reference sequence). Trimming took 6 bases from V and 0 from J, leaving 15 bases between them. CDR3 nucleotide sequence: TGCAGTGCCGATAGACTATCGGACTCCTACGAGCAGTACTTC. This gives the protein CSADRLSDSYEQYF.

The chain is built from TRBV3-1 and TRBJ2-3; 10 bases map to TRBD1. Germline loops: CDR1 LGHDT, CDR2 YNNKEL (reference sequence). The CDR3 extends over 17 amino acids. After removal of 2 bases from V and 6 bases from J, the junction contained 11 bases not matched to a gene. The CDR3 protein is CASSQRAGTGDRDTQYF. DNA of the CDR3: TGTGCCAGCAGCCAAAGGGCCGGGACAGGGGATCGGGATACGCAGTATTTT.

This clonotype was found a few times. A read error may be the cause here, since a much bigger clone is one base away. Here the CDR3 reads CASSLRGFHIF. CDR3 bases: TGTGCCAGCAGTTTGAGGGGCTTTCATATCTTC. The chain employs TRBV28 and TRBJ1-2; tentative D call: TRBD1 (5 bases). The CDR3 length is 11 residues. CDR1 is MDHEN and CDR2 is SYDVKM in the germline V gene.

There are a few counts of this clonotype. The chain joins TRBV7-9 to TRBJ2-3; TRBD2 is a possible D gene (6 bases). The CDR3 has 15 amino acids. Germline V CDR1 and CDR2: SEHNR, FQNEAQ (reference sequence). Trimming removed 5 bases from V and 3 bases from J, with 15 bases in between. The CDR3 sequence is CASSLLGGRTDTQYF. The CDR3 DNA is TGTGCCAGCAGCCTGCTTGGTGGGAGGACAGATACGCAGTATTTT.

A note on this clonotype: This may arise from a read error, as a much more abundant clone is one base away. The chain joins TRBV20-1 to TRBJ2-3; 12 bases are shared with TRBD2. V gave up 5 bases and J gave up 4 bases; unmatched junction bases: 10. The CDR3 spans 16 residues. The V gene's germline CDR1 is DFQATT and CDR2 SNEGSKA (reference sequence). CDR3 bases: TGCAGTGCTTCCGGACTAGCGGGATCGGCCTCAGATACGCAGTATTTT. Translation: CSASGLAGSASDTQYF.